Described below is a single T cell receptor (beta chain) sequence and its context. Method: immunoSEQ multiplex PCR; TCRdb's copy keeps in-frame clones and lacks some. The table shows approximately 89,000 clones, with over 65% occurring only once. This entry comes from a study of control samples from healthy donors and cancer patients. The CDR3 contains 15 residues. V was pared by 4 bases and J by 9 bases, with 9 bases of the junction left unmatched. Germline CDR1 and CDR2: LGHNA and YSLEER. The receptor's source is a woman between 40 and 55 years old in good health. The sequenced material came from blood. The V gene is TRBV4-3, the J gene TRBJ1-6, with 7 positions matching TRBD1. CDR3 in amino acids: CASSLRQGSGSPLHF. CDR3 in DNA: TGCGCCAGCAGCCTGCGACAGGGAAGTGGTTCACCCCTCCACTTT.